This T cell receptor beta chain came from a study of breast tumors, draining lymph nodes, adjacent tissues. Study results and caveats: Most tumor T cells seemingly derive from lymph node, then expand in tumor.

One entry per CDR3 protein, called by TCRdb with MiXCR from the multiplex PCR reads. Of 200,000 or so distinct CDR3 sequences in the sample, around a third were seen once. This clonotype was detected many times. Its antigen is still unknown. Samples came from axillary lymph nodes draining the breast cancer. Specimen: axillary lymph node tissue. This clonotype was sampled from a female donor with breast cancer. Some clones in this sample may be carry-over from other donors' samples.

CDR3 residues: CASSFPRGTSDAGELFF. CDR3 DNA: TGTGCCAGCAGCTTCCCCCGGGGGACTAGTGACGCCGGGGAGCTGTTTTTT. The chain uses TRBV11-2 and TRBJ2-2, with 8 bases identical to TRBD2. The CDR3 runs to 17 residues. Looked up from germline, CDR1 is SGHAT and CDR2 is FQNNGV. With 3 bases clipped from V and 6 bases from J, the junction kept 12 bases outside the gene matches.